This paragraph covers one T cell receptor beta chain sequence. Its cognate antigen is unknown. TCR beta CDR3 regions were amplified from RNA transcripts. Initially, a first-round RT-PCR of the TCR CDR3 employed the HTBI primer set. MiXCR, applied by TCRdb to the multiplex PCR reads, yields one record per CDR3 protein. Among around 500,000 distinct CDR3 sequences listed, around 15% were seen once. Disease lasting under 3 months, a NOSPECS grade of at least 4, and a Clinical Activity Score of at least 3 were features of the ophthalmopathy patients. The entry originates in a study of T cells in Graves' hyperthyroidism and ophthalmopathy. Findings and limits, study-wide: Classification by a 13 V-J model distinguished ophthalmopathy from stable hyperthyroidism. Before onset, ophthalmopathy was predicted by the model a median roughly six months earlier.

V was trimmed by 6 bases and J by 8 bases, leaving 16 bases between them. In germline, CDR1 is MDHEN, CDR2 SYDVKM. The length of the CDR3 is 13 residues. The sequencing sample was made of blood. The receptor comes from a woman aged 30 to 39 with Graves' ophthalmopathy. The gene calls are TRBV28 and TRBJ1-2; D not certain. For the CDR3, the DNA is TGTGCCAGCAGCACCATTTCCCCGGGAGGCTACACCTTC. This codes for CASSTISPGGYTF.